The 24 T cell receptor beta chains in this list originate from one sample, sequenced in a study of neurological immune-mediated disorders. Each CDR3 protein is one row after TCRdb ran MiXCR on the 5' RACE reads. The repertoire has around 51,000 distinct CDR3 sequences, roughly 13% of them found once; the top ten carry roughly 10%. Time point in this sample: longitudinal time-point 3. The sample taken for sequencing was PBMCs. These receptors all come from a male donor with HTLV-1-associated myelopathy (HAM/TSP).

This clonotype has ten or more counts. The V and J genes are TRBV10-3 and TRBJ1-3; D uncertain. Germline V gives CDR1 ENHRY, CDR2 SYGVKD. The CDR3 totals 13 residues. Trimming pared 8 bases from V and 5 bases from J, leaving 13 bases between. The CDR3 loop reads CAIGGEERNTIYF. As DNA, the CDR3 is TGTGCCATCGGCGGAGAGGAGAGAAACACCATATATTTT.

This clonotype was recorded at least ten times. The chain carries TRBV20-1 and TRBJ1-6; 7 bases map to TRBD1. CDR1 and CDR2 (germline): DFQATT, SNEGSKA (reference sequence). V gave up 3 bases and J gave up 7 bases; unmatched junction bases: 6. The CDR3 runs to 14 residues. This chain's CDR3 is CSARGDRTNSPLHF. Written as DNA, the CDR3 is TGCAGTGCTAGGGGGGACAGAACGAATTCACCCCTCCACTTT.

This clonotype was picked up many times. The V call is TRBV28, the J call TRBJ2-3; TRBD2 matches 9 bases. The CDR3 is 17 amino acids. Germline CDR1 MDHEN, CDR2 SYDVKM. V gave up 5 bases and J gave up 0 bases; unmatched junction bases: 9. The chain's CDR3 is CASSVPWRGGSTDTQYF. CDR3 nucleotides: TGTGCCAGCAGTGTCCCATGGCGGGGGGGAAGCACAGATACGCAGTATTTT.

Ten or more counts support this clonotype. The V and J genes are TRBV5-1 and TRBJ1-6; TRBD1 agrees at 11 bases. The CDR3 covers 15 residues. Germline V gives CDR1 SGHRS, CDR2 YFSETQ. V shed 3 bases and J 8 bases; nucleotides not matched to a gene: 4. CDR3 amino acids: CASSYRTGGDSPLHF. The CDR3 nucleotides are TGCGCCAGCAGCTATAGGACAGGGGGCGATTCACCCCTCCACTTT. Full variable domain (remainder filled in from reference TRBV5-1 and TRBJ1-6): KAGVTQTPRYLIKTRGQQVTLSCSPISGHRSVSWYQQTPGQGLQFLFEYFSETQRNKGNFPGRFSGRQFSNSRSEMNVSTLELGDSALYLCASSYRTGGDSPLHFGNGTRLTVT.

In the case of this clonotype: This may be a read error: a much more frequent sequence differs by one nucleotide. The V call is TRBV28, the J call TRBJ2-2; 7 bases match TRBD2. V shed 6 bases, J shed 6 bases, and the junction held 4 bases outside the gene matches. This CDR3 has 13 amino acids. Per the germline V gene, CDR1 is MDHEN and CDR2 is SYDVKM. The DNA of the CDR3 is TGTGCCAGCAGGTCGGGAGGATCCGGGGAGCTGTTTTTT. Translated, it gives CASRSGGSGELFF.

About this clonotype itself: A read error is possible here, since a much larger clone lies one base away. The chain has TRBV18 and TRBJ1-5, with unresolved D. CDR1 and CDR2 (germline): KGHSH, LQKENI. This CDR3 is built from 14 residues. The CDR3 DNA is TGTGCCAGCTCCTCCCTGGATAGCAATCATCCCCAGCATTTT. It yields the protein CASSSLDSNHPQHF.

The table lists this clonotype with many counts. The CDR3 bases are TGTGCCAGCAGCGAGGGGGCTCGGACAGCCCAAGAGACCCAGTACTTC. Its protein is CASSEGARTAQETQYF. The chain recombines TRBV5-6 with TRBJ2-5, with 7 bases aligning to TRBD1. The germline V gene has CDR1 SGHDT and CDR2 YYEEEE. Germline trimming cut 4 bases from V and 1 base from J; bases unmatched to any gene: 10. This CDR3 contains 16 residues.

Many counts were recorded for this clonotype. This chain connects TRBV29-1 to TRBJ2-7; possibly TRBD2 for D (6 bases). Germline CDR1 SQVTM, CDR2 ANQGSEA. This CDR3 comprises 13 residues. Trimming stripped 6 bases from V and 0 bases from J, with 12 bases between. This CDR3 reads CSVEGRGSYEQYF. In DNA form, the CDR3 reads TGCAGCGTCGAGGGGCGGGGCTCCTACGAGCAGTACTTC.

This clonotype was seen repeatedly, ten times or more. The rearrangement uses TRBV5-1 and TRBJ2-4, with D possibly being TRBD1 or TRBD2 (5 bases each). V lost 1 base, J lost 3 bases, and 14 bases lay in between. The CDR3 sequence is 16 residues long. Germline V gene data show CDR1 as SGHRS and CDR2 as YFSETQ. CDR3 loop: CASSLTAGTNKNIQYF. The DNA of the CDR3 is TGCGCCAGCAGCTTGACTGCTGGGACCAACAAAAACATTCAGTACTTC.

The chain links TRBV5-6 to TRBJ1-2; TRBD1 matches at 9 bases. CDR1 SGHDT and CDR2 YYEEEE come from the germline V gene. This CDR3 spans 16 amino acids. V lost 5 bases to trimming and J lost 4 bases; unmatched junction nucleotides: 12. Here the CDR3 reads CASRNSGQGFGYGYTF. CDR3 nucleotides: TGTGCCAGCAGAAACTCGGGACAGGGCTTTGGCTATGGCTACACCTTC.

This clonotype has a count of ten or more. V and J are TRBV5-1 and TRBJ1-2; D is uncertain. This CDR3 has 13 residues. The germline V gene encodes CDR1 SGHRS and CDR2 YFSETQ. The V gene lost 1 base and the J gene lost 0 bases, with 4 bases spanning the gap. The CDR3 sequence: CASSLTANYGYTF. CDR3 DNA: TGCGCCAGCAGCTTGACAGCTAACTATGGCTACACCTTC.

This clonotype was seen repeatedly, ten times or more. V usage is TRBV5-4 and J usage is TRBJ2-6, with 7 bases identical to TRBD1. The CDR3 consists of 17 residues. Trimming cost V 4 bases and J 2 bases; bases outside gene matches: 9. Germline V gene lookup returns CDR1 SGHNT and CDR2 YYREEE (reference sequence). The CDR3 DNA sequence: TGTGCCAGCAGCGAAGTTAGGGGGCTACCTGGGGCCAACGTCCTGACTTTC. Translating gives CASSEVRGLPGANVLTF. The full variable domain, its missing parts supplied by reference TRBV5-4 and TRBJ2-6, is ETGVTQSPTHLIKTRGQQVTLRCSSQSGHNTVSWYQQALGQGPQFIFQYYREEENGRGNFPPRFSGLQFPNYSSELNVNALELDDSALYLCASSEVRGLPGANVLTFGAGSRLTVL.

This clonotype appeared many times. The V and J genes are TRBV7-2 and TRBJ2-7; weak D call: TRBD1 (5 bases). Germline V gene sequence: CDR1 SGHTA, CDR2 FQGNSA. This CDR3 comprises 17 residues. V lost 5 bases to trimming and J lost 6 bases, with 26 bases between them. This CDR3 reads CASSLAATPGHFGEQYF. The CDR3 DNA reads TGTGCCAGCAGCCTCGCCGCGACACCAGGGCATTTCGGCGAGCAGTACTTC.

This clonotype was picked up many times. The V and J genes are TRBV29-1 and TRBJ1-2, with 8 bases lining up with TRBD1. The V segment lost 1 base and the J segment 7 bases; nucleotides outside the gene matches: 17. There are 17 residues in the CDR3. Per germline, CDR1 SQVTM and CDR2 ANQGSEA. The CDR3 is CSVEGGQESLTLLGYTF. The CDR3 region has the DNA TGCAGCGTTGAAGGGGGACAGGAATCCTTAACCCTTCTTGGCTACACCTTC.

This clonotype was counted at least ten times. The V gene is TRBV4-2, the J gene TRBJ2-1; 8 bases agree with TRBD2. The CDR3 has 16 amino acids. Germline V gives CDR1 LGHNA, CDR2 YNFKEQ. Trimming at V came to 0 bases and at J to 6 bases, leaving 7 bases not matched to a gene. This chain's CDR3 is CASSQDGRGGLNEQFF. Written as DNA, the CDR3 is TGTGCCAGCAGCCAAGACGGCCGGGGGGGCCTCAATGAGCAGTTCTTC.

This clonotype was seen at least ten times. The chain uses TRBV27 and TRBJ2-7; a weak D match, TRBD1 (6 bases). With 4 bases removed from V and 2 bases from J, the gap between germline ends came to 15 bases. Germline V CDR1 and CDR2: MNHEY, SMNVEV (reference sequence). The CDR3 covers 15 residues. The CDR3 sequence: CASSSSTGWAYEQYF. CDR3 DNA sequence: TGTGCCAGCAGTTCGTCGACAGGCTGGGCCTACGAGCAGTACTTC.

This clonotype appeared many times. This chain joins TRBV7-2 and TRBJ1-5; D is possibly TRBD1 (5 bases). V lost 2 bases to trimming and J lost 7 bases, with 15 bases between them. The germline V gene has CDR1 SGHTA and CDR2 FQGNSA. There are 15 residues in the CDR3. CDR3: CASSLRQGSTQPQHF. The CDR3 DNA reads TGTGCCAGCAGCTTAAGGCAGGGCTCTACGCAGCCCCAGCATTTT.

This clonotype was observed many times. The chain is built from TRBV20-1 and TRBJ1-6; TRBD1 is a possible D gene (6 bases). This CDR3 has 13 residues. CDR1 DFQATT and CDR2 SNEGSKA come from the germline V gene (reference sequence). Trimming cost V 2 bases and J 6 bases, with 8 bases left between them. The CDR3: CSARRDINSPLHF. DNA of the CDR3: TGCAGTGCTAGACGGGACATTAATTCACCCCTCCACTTT.

At least ten counts were recorded for this clonotype. This sequence joins TRBV28 and TRBJ1-1; TRBD1 matches at 10 bases. The V gene's germline CDR1 is MDHEN and CDR2 SYDVKM. V shed 7 bases and J 0 bases; nucleotides not matched to a gene: 5. This CDR3 is 15 amino acids long. This CDR3 reads CASKSDRGLNTEAFF. The DNA for the CDR3 is TGTGCCAGCAAATCCGACAGGGGGCTGAACACTGAAGCTTTCTTT.

This clonotype has at least ten counts. CDR3 in amino acids: CASSLDRAYNEQFF. Here the CDR3 DNA reads TGCGCCAGCAGCTTGGACAGGGCCTACAATGAGCAGTTCTTC. The V and J genes are TRBV5-1 and TRBJ2-1, with D maybe TRBD1 (6 bases). The CDR3 spans 14 residues. Germline CDR1 is SGHRS and CDR2 is YFSETQ. V was cut by 0 bases and J by 2 bases, with 6 bases left in between.

To note about this clonotype: One end of the junction fails to match germline, which may point to a read error. This rearrangement joins TRBV4-3 to TRBJ1-5; D not resolved. The length of the CDR3 is 16 residues. Germline assignment: CDR1 LGHNA and CDR2 YSLEER. CDR3 in amino acids: CASRQDIMSHNQPQHF. Written as DNA, the CDR3 is TGCGCCAGCAGACAAGACATCATGAGCCACAATCAGCCCCAGCATTTT.

This clonotype was seen repeatedly, ten times or more. The chain carries TRBV5-1 and TRBJ2-3, with D possibly TRBD2 on 6 matching bases. The CDR3 extends over 18 amino acids. The V gene lost 4 bases and the J gene lost 0 bases, with 21 bases spanning the gap. CDR1 SGHRS and CDR2 YFSETQ come from the germline V gene. The CDR3 DNA follows: TGCGCCAGCAGCGATGTGGGACTCCGTAGGGGTAGCACAGATACGCAGTATTTT. The encoded protein is CASSDVGLRRGSTDTQYF. The entire variable domain, with the rest obtained from reference TRBV5-1 and TRBJ2-3, is as follows: KAGVTQTPRYLIKTRGQQVTLSCSPISGHRSVSWYQQTPGQGLQFLFEYFSETQRNKGNFPGRFSGRQFSNSRSEMNVSTLELGDSALYLCASSDVGLRRGSTDTQYFGPGTRLTVL.

This clonotype is deemed medium-sized (0.01 to 0.1%). The chain couples TRBV29-1 to TRBJ2-7; D not certain. The germline CDR1 and CDR2 sequences are SQVTM and ANQGSEA. The V and J ends lost 7 bases and 3 bases respectively, with 13 bases between them. The CDR3 loop spans 12 amino acids. The CDR3 nucleotides are TGCAGCGCGAAGGGCCGGATCTACGAGCAGTACTTC. The encoded protein is CSAKGRIYEQYF.

This clonotype was detected many times. The V and J genes are TRBV20-1 and TRBJ1-1, with a weak D call TRBD1 (5 bases). Germline assignment: CDR1 DFQATT and CDR2 SNEGSKA (reference sequence). There are 13 residues in the CDR3. V was cut by 3 bases and J by 1 base, with 9 bases left in between. CDR3 in DNA: TGCAGTGCTAGGATTCAGGGGAACACTGAAGCTTTCTTT. Protein product: CSARIQGNTEAFF.